Following are 20 T cell receptor beta chains from one sample sequenced in a study of OX40 agonist ivuxolimab in advanced cancers. TCRdb's copy holds only in-frame clones and misses some; the assay was immunoSEQ multiplex PCR. The sample carries about 70,000 clones, approximately 89% recorded once. The sequenced sample was CD4+ or CD8+ T cells sorted from blood, obtained in a trial of the OX40 agonist ivuxolimab. The receptors originated from an adult with an advanced solid tumor such as melanoma, head and neck, liver or kidney cancer.

The rearrangement uses TRBV6-5 and TRBJ2-1, with D hard to call. Germline V gene lookup returns CDR1 MNHEY and CDR2 SVGAGI. The CDR3 has 16 residues. The V and J ends lost 4 bases and 3 bases respectively, with 16 bases between them. The CDR3 spells CASSSTAHKGYNEQFF. Here the CDR3 DNA reads TGTGCCAGCAGTTCCACAGCGCATAAAGGCTACAATGAGCAGTTCTTC.

This chain connects TRBV30 to TRBJ1-4, with D uncertain. This CDR3 has 14 amino acids. The ends were cut back, 2 bases at V and 0 bases at J, with 7 bases in the middle. Germline CDR1 GTSNPN, CDR2 SVGIG (reference sequence). DNA for the CDR3: TGTGCCTGGAGTCAGATATCAACTAATGAAAAACTGTTTTTT. It is translated as CAWSQISTNEKLFF.

This chain uses TRBV6-5 with TRBJ2-7; D gene unclear. The germline CDR1 and CDR2 sequences are MNHEY and SVGAGI. With 0 bases removed from V and 5 bases from J, the gap between germline ends came to 14 bases. This CDR3 has 15 amino acids. In nucleotides, the CDR3 is TGTGCCAGCAGTTACTCTCGGACCCTCACCCACGAGCAGTACTTC. It codes for CASSYSRTLTHEQYF.

The genes are TRBV14 and TRBJ2-5; 10 nucleotides match TRBD1. The CDR3 consists of 17 residues. Germline-derived CDR1 and CDR2 are SGHDN and FVKESK. With V trimmed by 4 bases and J by 4 bases, 12 bases remained unmatched. CDR3 sequence: CASSPQLGTGARETQYF. CDR3 nucleotides: TGTGCCAGCAGCCCGCAACTGGGGACAGGGGCGAGAGAGACCCAGTACTTC.

The V call is TRBV7-8, the J call TRBJ2-1, with 15 positions matching TRBD2. The CDR3 length is 15 residues. J lost 7 bases, V lost 4 bases, and 2 bases had no gene match. The germline V gene encodes CDR1 SGHVS and CDR2 FQNEAQ. The CDR3 loop reads CASSSGTSGRNEQFF. In nucleotides, the CDR3 is TGTGCCAGCAGCTCGGGGACTAGCGGGAGGAATGAGCAGTTCTTC.

This clone was recorded a few times. This rearrangement joins TRBV6-1 to TRBJ2-2; 7 bases agree with TRBD1. The CDR3 sequence is 13 residues long. Germline V gives CDR1 MNHNS, CDR2 SASEGT. The trim removed 5 bases at V and 7 bases at J, leaving 4 bases unmatched. CDR3 loop: CASSMTGFGELFF. Written as DNA, the CDR3 is TGTGCCAGCAGTATGACAGGGTTCGGGGAGCTGTTTTTT.

This sequence joins TRBV5-5 and TRBJ1-5; possible D gene TRBD1, 5 bases. The CDR3 loop spans 14 amino acids. Trimming pared 2 bases from V and 0 bases from J, leaving 6 bases between. The germline CDR1 and CDR2 sequences are SGHKS and YYEKEE (reference sequence). The CDR3 sequence is CASSLQDSNQPQHF. In DNA form, the CDR3 reads TGTGCCAGCAGCTTACAGGATAGCAATCAGCCCCAGCATTTT.

This chain connects TRBV5-1 to TRBJ1-1; a possible D gene is TRBD1 (6 bases). This CDR3 is 14 amino acids long. The V end was cut by 3 bases, the J end by 3 bases, with 12 bases between. Per the germline V gene, CDR1 is SGHRS and CDR2 is YFSETQ. In DNA, the CDR3 is TGCGCCAGCAGCTCACAGGGAACTGACACTGAAGCTTTCTTT. Its protein product is CASSSQGTDTEAFF. The full variable domain, rest sourced from reference TRBV5-1 and TRBJ1-1, is KAGVTQTPRYLIKTRGQQVTLSCSPISGHRSVSWYQQTPGQGLQFLFEYFSETQRNKGNFPGRFSGRQFSNSRSEMNVSTLELGDSALYLCASSSQGTDTEAFFGQGTRLTVV.

The chain has TRBV10-1 and TRBJ1-1; maybe TRBD1 (6 bases). The V end lost 5 bases, the J end lost 5 bases, and 12 bases lay between the germline ends. This CDR3 region has 13 residues. Per the germline V gene, CDR1 is WNHNN and CDR2 is SYGVQD (reference sequence). In DNA form, the CDR3 reads TGCGCCAGCAGTACCAGTGGGACAACTGAAGCTTTCTTT. Its protein product is CASSTSGTTEAFF.

J is TRBJ2-5 and V is TRBV18, with TRBD1 identical over 8 bases. The germline V gene has CDR1 KGHSH and CDR2 LQKENI. J gave up 5 bases and V 3 bases, and 8 bases lay outside the gene matches. The CDR3 contains 15 residues. The CDR3 reads CASSPSAGGVETQYF. For the CDR3, the DNA is TGTGCCAGCTCACCGTCGGCAGGGGGCGTCGAGACCCAGTACTTC.

J is TRBJ2-1 and V is TRBV28, with 14 positions matching TRBD2. CDR1 and CDR2 (germline): MDHEN, SYDVKM. V shed 5 bases and J 6 bases; nucleotides not matched to a gene: 6. The CDR3 has 16 residues. CDR3 sequence (DNA): TGTGCCAGCAGTGGACCGACTAGCGGGAGGGCCAATGAGCAGTTCTTC. Translated: CASSGPTSGRANEQFF.

CDR3 bases: TGTGCCAGCAGCAAGGTGGGGGTCCTTAACGAGCAGTACTTC. Its protein product is CASSKVGVLNEQYF. The chain joins TRBV7-9 to TRBJ2-7; D possibly uses TRBD1 or TRBD2 (5 bases each). The V and J ends lost 5 bases and 5 bases respectively, with 16 bases between them. CDR3 length: 14 amino acids. Per germline, CDR1 SEHNR and CDR2 FQNEAQ (reference sequence). Supplemented by reference TRBV7-9 and TRBJ2-7, the full variable domain reads DTGVSQNPRHKITKRGQNVTFRCDPISEHNRLYWYRQTLGQGPEFLTYFQNEAQLEKSRLLSDRFSAERPKGSFSTLEIQRTEQGDSAMYLCASSKVGVLNEQYFGPGTRLTVT.

This clone was observed a handful of times. The genes are TRBV19 and TRBJ2-7; D may correspond to TRBD1 or TRBD2 (5 bases each). This CDR3 is 15 amino acids long. The V and J ends lost 5 bases and 0 bases respectively, with 14 bases between them. Germline V gene lookup returns CDR1 LNHDA and CDR2 SQIVND (reference sequence). The CDR3 protein is CASSPRGAPSYEQYF. The DNA of the CDR3 is TGTGCCAGTAGTCCGCGAGGGGCACCCTCCTACGAGCAGTACTTC.

This rearrangement joins TRBV27 to TRBJ2-7; no definite D call. There are 14 residues in the CDR3. The germline gives CDR1 MNHEY, CDR2 SMNVEV (reference sequence). The V and J ends lost 4 bases and 0 bases respectively, with 10 bases between them. The CDR3 protein is CASSYNRASYEQYF. In DNA, the CDR3 is TGTGCCAGCAGTTATAACCGGGCCTCCTACGAGCAGTACTTC.

CDR3 region: CASSGRDFRDTQYF. Written as DNA, the CDR3 is TGTGCCAGCAGCGGGCGGGACTTTCGAGATACGCAGTATTTT. The V call is TRBV7-2, the J call TRBJ2-3; tentatively, D is TRBD2 (6 bases). The ends were cut back, 5 bases at V and 5 bases at J, with 14 bases in the middle. Germline V gene lookup returns CDR1 SGHTA and CDR2 FQGNSA. The CDR3 length is 14 residues.

The chain uses TRBV19 and TRBJ1-1; 7 bases fit TRBD1. The CDR3 is made up of 17 amino acids. J was trimmed by 0 bases and V by 4 bases; bases with no gene match: 11. CDR1 and CDR2 (germline): LNHDA, SQIVND (reference sequence). CDR3: CASSTPDRAGMNTEAFF. CDR3 nucleotides: TGTGCCAGTAGTACCCCTGACAGGGCAGGGATGAACACTGAAGCTTTCTTT.

There are a few counts of this clone. The chain carries TRBV2 and TRBJ1-5; perhaps TRBD1 as D (6 bases). V was shortened by 7 bases and J by 8 bases, with 15 bases between the two germline ends. Germline CDR1 is SNHLY and CDR2 is FYNNEI. This CDR3 is built from 13 residues. This chain's CDR3 is CASKQGGPEPQHF. CDR3 in DNA: TGTGCCAGCAAACAAGGGGGTCCTGAGCCCCAGCATTTT.

This chain connects TRBV11-2 to TRBJ2-7, with D uncertain. V lost 2 bases to trimming and J lost 4 bases, with 6 bases between them. The CDR3 is 12 residues long. Germline loops: CDR1 SGHAT, CDR2 FQNNGV. The CDR3 coding sequence is TGTGCCAGCAGCTTAATATCTTACGAGCAGTACTTC. It translates to CASSLISYEQYF.

The chain couples TRBV29-1 to TRBJ1-1; 8 bases map to TRBD1. The V segment lost 7 bases and the J segment 4 bases; nucleotides outside the gene matches: 5. The CDR3 is 12 amino acids. CDR1 and CDR2 (germline): SQVTM, ANQGSEA. Written as DNA, the CDR3 is TGCAGCGAGACAGGGGAGACCACTGAAGCTTTCTTT. Its protein is CSETGETTEAFF.

J is TRBJ1-4 and V is TRBV7-9; weak D call: TRBD1 (5 bases). The germline V gene encodes CDR1 SEHNR and CDR2 FQNEAQ (reference sequence). With 5 bases removed from V and 3 bases from J, the gap between germline ends came to 13 bases. The CDR3 is made up of 15 amino acids. The CDR3 region has the DNA TGTGCCAGCAGCCCTAGAGGGGACTCTAATGAAAAACTGTTTTTT. This codes for CASSPRGDSNEKLFF.